Shown below are 18 T cell receptor beta chains from a single sample sequenced in a study of regulatory T cells in long-lasting Graves disease. Time point denoted: persistent/refractory GD, antithyroid drugs over 5 years with positive TRAb. PBMCs provided the RNA from which the TCR library was made. The authors built TCR beta libraries using iRepertoire HTBI primers and Arm-PCR of CDR3 regions. TCRdb redid the calling of the multiplex PCR reads with MiXCR, one entry per CDR3 protein. The repertoire holds about 660,000 distinct CDR3 sequences, with roughly 30% as singletons. The source was peripheral blood mononuclear cells (PBMCs), collected when the disease was refractory, from a patient treated with antithyroid drugs. The source is a female donor with Graves disease.

This chain links TRBV19 with TRBJ2-4; the match to TRBD2 covers 10 bases. Looked up from germline, CDR1 is LNHDA and CDR2 is SQIVND (reference sequence). The CDR3 contains 16 residues. V trimming: 3 bases; J trimming: 4 bases; junction bases outside the gene matches: 6. CDR3 bases: TGTGCCAGTAGTATCGCTAGCGGGAGTGAGAAAAACATTCAGTACTTC. Its translation is CASSIASGSEKNIQYF.

The rearrangement joins TRBV12-5 to TRBJ2-1; D remains ambiguous. Between the trimmed V and J ends, which lost 0 bases and 6 bases, there was a span of 6 bases. Germline V gene sequence: CDR1 LGHNT, CDR2 FRNRAP. CDR3 size: 13 residues. This chain's CDR3 is CASGLVLGNEQFF. The CDR3 DNA is TGTGCTAGTGGTTTGGTACTCGGCAATGAGCAGTTCTTC.

The V call is TRBV28, the J call TRBJ1-1, with D maybe TRBD1 (6 bases). The CDR3 consists of 16 residues. V lost 9 bases to trimming and J lost 3 bases, with 23 bases between them. CDR1 is MDHEN, CDR2 SYDVKM, per germline. In DNA, the CDR3 is TGTGCCAGTAACAGGGCTGGCGGATGGGAGGACACTGAAGCTTTCTTT. Protein: CASNRAGGWEDTEAFF.

In its sample, this clonotype was seen a few times. This rearrangement joins TRBV19 to TRBJ2-2; a possible D gene is TRBD2 (5 bases). Germline CDR1 is LNHDA and CDR2 is SQIVND (reference sequence). V was clipped by 7 bases and J by 6 bases, with 12 bases between them. The CDR3 is made up of 13 amino acids. The CDR3, as DNA: TGTGCCAGTAATATGGCGGAGGCCGGGGAGCTGTTTTTT. Translating gives CASNMAEAGELFF.

The CDR3 sequence: CASSLRGTAGTGELFF. As DNA, the CDR3 is TGCGCCAGCAGCCTTCGTGGGACAGCAGGGACCGGGGAGCTGTTTTTT. The chain recombines TRBV5-1 with TRBJ2-2; 7 nucleotides match TRBD1. The germline CDR1 and CDR2 sequences are SGHRS and YFSETQ. J gave up 5 bases and V 4 bases, and 11 bases lay outside the gene matches. This CDR3 region has 16 residues.

This clonotype was observed a handful of times. The V and J genes are TRBV6-1 and TRBJ1-2, with a tentative D call TRBD1 (6 bases). Germline-derived CDR1 and CDR2 are MNHNS and SASEGT. The CDR3 loop spans 13 amino acids. V was cut by 7 bases and J by 4 bases, with 13 bases left in between. Here the CDR3 DNA reads TGTGCCAGCACAGAGGACAGAACCTATGGCTACACCTTC. This encodes CASTEDRTYGYTF.

This clonotype was found a few times. The chain joins TRBV6-1 to TRBJ2-5; 11 positions agree with TRBD1. Germline V gives CDR1 MNHNS, CDR2 SASEGT. V was clipped by 3 bases and J by 4 bases; unmatched bases: 4. The CDR3 totals 15 residues. For the CDR3, the DNA is TGTGCCAGCAGTGACGGGACAGGGGGAGGAGAGACCCAGTACTTC. As protein: CASSDGTGGGETQYF.

This clonotype has at least ten counts. The V and J genes are TRBV12-3 or TRBV12-4 and TRBJ2-7, with TRBD2 matching over 11 bases. J gave up 5 bases and V 1 base, and 7 bases lay outside the gene matches. The CDR3 runs to 16 residues. The CDR3 sequence: CASSLVGSGRGNEQYF. The CDR3 coding sequence is TGTGCCAGCAGTTTAGTAGGTAGCGGGAGGGGAAACGAGCAGTACTTC.

This clonotype occurred a few times. This chain joins TRBV27 and TRBJ1-2; D is unclear. This CDR3 is built from 12 residues. Trimming stripped 6 bases from V and 1 base from J, with 6 bases between. CDR1 and CDR2 (germline): MNHEY, SMNVEV (reference sequence). The CDR3 DNA reads TGTGCCAGCAGCAGATGTAACTATGGCTACACCTTC. This translates into CASSRCNYGYTF.

The CDR3 DNA reads as TGTACCGCGAGGGGCCTCCGCGCCCATGGCTACACCTTC. Translating gives CTARGLRAHGYTF. The chain employs TRBV28 and TRBJ1-2; a possible D gene is TRBD1 (5 bases). The CDR3 has 13 residues. CDR1 and CDR2 (germline): MDHEN, SYDVKM.

A few counts support this clonotype. The V call is TRBV19, the J call TRBJ1-1; 9 bases are shared with TRBD1. The CDR3 consists of 15 residues. V shed 3 bases, J shed 5 bases, and the junction held 7 bases outside the gene matches. Germline V CDR1 and CDR2: LNHDA, SQIVND (reference sequence). CDR3: CASSMNRGLRTEAFF. The CDR3 DNA follows: TGTGCCAGTAGTATGAACAGGGGGCTGCGGACTGAAGCTTTCTTT.

The chain uses TRBV7-3 and TRBJ1-2; 8 nucleotides align to TRBD1. There are 15 residues in the CDR3. V was clipped by 4 bases and J by 0 bases; unmatched bases: 4. Germline-derived CDR1 and CDR2 are SGHTA and FQGTGA. The CDR3 sequence is CASSSDRGPNYGYTF. The CDR3 coding sequence is TGTGCCAGCAGCTCAGACAGGGGACCTAACTATGGCTACACCTTC. Full variable domain (rest looked up from reference TRBV7-3 and TRBJ1-2): GAGVSQTPSNKVTEKGKYVELRCDPISGHTALYWYRQSLGQGPEFLIYFQGTGAADDSGLPNDRFFAVRPEGSVSTLKIQRTERGDSAVYLCASSSDRGPNYGYTFGSGTRLTVV.

V is TRBV3-1 and J is TRBJ1-2; 10 nucleotides match TRBD1. Germline loops: CDR1 LGHDT, CDR2 YNNKEL (reference sequence). J lost 2 bases, V lost 4 bases, and 16 bases had no gene match. The CDR3 runs 19 residues. The CDR3 is CASSLRPGQGLGINYGYTF. As DNA, the CDR3 is TGTGCCAGCAGCCTGCGACCGGGACAGGGGTTAGGTATAAACTATGGCTACACCTTC.

The V and J genes are TRBV20-1 and TRBJ1-1; D might be TRBD1 (6 bases). V was trimmed by 5 bases and J by 0 bases, leaving 10 bases between them. Germline V CDR1 and CDR2: DFQATT, SNEGSKA (reference sequence). The CDR3 is made up of 13 amino acids. The CDR3 sequence: CSARQVMNTEAFF. The CDR3 nucleotides read TGCAGTGCTCGACAGGTCATGAACACTGAAGCTTTCTTT.

The table lists this clonotype with a few counts. The chain links TRBV20-1 to TRBJ1-2; no reliable D call. Trimming pared 6 bases from V and 10 bases from J, leaving 24 bases between. The CDR3 length is 14 residues. Germline lookup yields CDR1 DFQATT and CDR2 SNEGSKA (reference sequence). As DNA, the CDR3 is TGCAGTGCCCTAGAGAGTAGAACAGCGAATGACTACACCTTC. The encoded protein is CSALESRTANDYTF.

This chain connects TRBV20-1 to TRBJ2-7; D is possibly TRBD1 or TRBD2 (7 bases each). The germline V and J ends were trimmed by 6 bases and 7 bases, with 19 bases remaining between them. This CDR3 contains 13 residues. Per the germline V gene, CDR1 is DFQATT and CDR2 is SNEGSKA (reference sequence). CDR3 sequence (DNA): TGCAGTGCCCCCAGCGGGATACAGGGGGAGCAGTACTTC. Amino acids: CSAPSGIQGEQYF.

The table lists this clonotype with a few counts. The rearrangement links TRBV19 to TRBJ1-1; D is perhaps TRBD1 (5 bases). Germline V gene data show CDR1 as LNHDA and CDR2 as SQIVND (reference sequence). The CDR3 consists of 14 residues. Trimming left V 8 bases short and J 5 bases short, with 18 bases between. This chain's CDR3 is CASLIDGGGTEAFF. DNA for the CDR3: TGTGCCAGTCTCATTGACGGGGGAGGGACTGAAGCTTTCTTT.

The chain combines TRBV20-1 with TRBJ2-6, with 12 bases fitting TRBD1. V was clipped by 3 bases and J by 4 bases; unmatched bases: 7. The CDR3 has 17 amino acids. Germline V CDR1 and CDR2: DFQATT, SNEGSKA (reference sequence). The CDR3 nucleotides read TGCAGTGCTAGCGAGGGACAGGGGGCGCAAGGGGCCAACGTCCTGACTTTC. It encodes CSASEGQGAQGANVLTF.